The 31 T cell receptor beta chains below were found in one sample sequenced in a study of blood T cell repertoires in COVID-19 (dated by TCRdb to 2019 to 2021). To prepare the library, the immunoSEQ multiplex PCR assay was applied. Entries here come from immuneACCESS through TCRdb and include only in-frame sequences with V and J called. Some clones fail to appear in such tables; in the studies checked, an unresolved V gene covers under half of the shortfall, and the cause of the remainder is unknown. This sample lists just under 60,000 clones; roughly 88% were detected once. The biggest ten clones account for around 4.8% of the sample. Source material: peripheral blood. Receptors originate from a man in his 60s with acute or convalescent COVID-19.

The chain has TRBV19 and TRBJ2-5; D is possibly TRBD1 (6 bases). The V end lost 5 bases, the J end lost 5 bases, and 18 bases lay between the germline ends. The CDR3 is 15 residues long. CDR1 is LNHDA and CDR2 is SQIVND in the germline V gene (reference sequence). CDR3 sequence: CASSPRQAGWETQYF. The CDR3 coding sequence is TGTGCCAGTAGTCCCCGACAGGCCGGTTGGGAGACCCAGTACTTC.

The chain joins TRBV4-2 to TRBJ2-2, with TRBD1 identical over 7 bases. Germline assignment: CDR1 LGHNA and CDR2 YNFKEQ. J lost 0 bases, V lost 0 bases, and 13 bases had no gene match. The CDR3 loop spans 20 amino acids. DNA for the CDR3: TGTGCCAGCAGCCAAGACCCATCGCGCCCCGGGACAGCGAACACCGGGGAGCTGTTTTTT. This codes for CASSQDPSRPGTANTGELFF.

The chain carries TRBV6-6 and TRBJ2-7, with D perhaps matching TRBD2 (6 bases). With 5 bases removed from V and 0 bases from J, the gap between germline ends came to 11 bases. This CDR3 region has 14 residues. The V gene's germline CDR1 is MNHNY and CDR2 SVGAGI (reference sequence). The CDR3 region is CASSGTSSSYEQYF. DNA of the CDR3: TGTGCCAGCAGTGGGACTTCGAGCTCCTACGAGCAGTACTTC.

V and J are TRBV7-8 and TRBJ1-3, with D tentatively TRBD1 (5 bases). Germline CDR1 reads SGHVS; CDR2 reads FQNEAQ. The length of the CDR3 is 15 residues. Trimming pared 1 base from V and 2 bases from J, leaving 9 bases between. The CDR3 nucleotides read TGTGCCAGCAGCTTAGAGGAGGGGCCTGGAAACACCATATATTTT. It translates to CASSLEEGPGNTIYF.

J is TRBJ1-1 and V is TRBV20-1; 10 nucleotides match TRBD1. There are 14 residues in the CDR3. Germline assignment: CDR1 DFQATT and CDR2 SNEGSKA (reference sequence). Trimming cost V 3 bases and J 3 bases; bases outside gene matches: 4. CDR3 loop: CSASPGTGDTEAFF. The CDR3 nucleotides are TGCAGTGCTAGTCCCGGGACAGGGGACACTGAAGCTTTCTTT.

The chain combines TRBV18 with TRBJ1-6; D unresolved. The CDR3 runs 13 residues. The V end was cut by 5 bases, the J end by 6 bases, with 8 bases between. Germline V gene lookup returns CDR1 KGHSH and CDR2 LQKENI. CDR3 amino acids: CASSGEANSPLHF. For the CDR3, the DNA is TGTGCCAGCTCAGGGGAGGCTAATTCACCCCTCCACTTT.

The chain couples TRBV7-9 to TRBJ2-2; 7 bases align to TRBD2. Looked up from germline, CDR1 is SEHNR and CDR2 is FQNEAQ (reference sequence). This CDR3 contains 19 residues. The J segment lost 0 bases and the V segment lost 0 bases, leaving 10 bases of the junction unmatched. DNA for the CDR3: TGTGCCAGCAGCTTAGCGCTGGCTAGCGGACACGCGAACACCGGGGAGCTGTTTTTT. Translating gives CASSLALASGHANTGELFF.

The chain links TRBV7-3 to TRBJ2-2; D unclear. CDR3 length: 12 amino acids. Germline values: CDR1 SGHTA, CDR2 FQGTGA. Trimming removed 0 bases at V and 8 bases at J, with 4 bases between. The CDR3 nucleotides are TGTGCCAGCAGCTTAACGGCAGGGGAGCTGTTTTTT. It encodes CASSLTAGELFF.

This clone was seen a single time. The rearrangement links TRBV30 to TRBJ2-1; 8 positions match TRBD1. CDR1 and CDR2 from the germline V gene are GTSNPN and SVGIG (reference sequence). The CDR3 length is 15 residues. J lost 3 bases, V lost 5 bases, and 9 bases had no gene match. The CDR3 loop is CAWGYMDRDYNEQFF. CDR3 sequence (DNA): TGTGCCTGGGGTTATATGGACAGGGACTACAATGAGCAGTTCTTC.

This sequence joins TRBV28 and TRBJ2-2; a possible D gene is TRBD1 (5 bases). The V and J ends lost 6 bases and 10 bases respectively, with 18 bases between them. This CDR3 is 14 amino acids long. The germline CDR1 and CDR2 sequences are MDHEN and SYDVKM. The CDR3 coding sequence is TGTGCCAGCAGGAACCCAGGGATTATCGAGGAGCTGTTTTTT. It codes for CASRNPGIIEELFF.

The V call is TRBV6-5, the J call TRBJ1-1; weak D call: TRBD1 (6 bases). The CDR3 has 14 amino acids. V was cut by 3 bases and J by 1 base, with 9 bases left in between. Germline V CDR1 and CDR2: MNHEY, SVGAGI. CDR3 DNA: TGTGCCAGCAGTTATTGGGACAAGAACACTGAAGCTTTCTTT. The encoded protein is CASSYWDKNTEAFF.

This chain links TRBV27 with TRBJ1-2; 9 positions agree with TRBD1. Germline trimming cut 6 bases from V and 3 bases from J; bases unmatched to any gene: 11. The CDR3 covers 16 residues. From germline, CDR1 is MNHEY and CDR2 SMNVEV (reference sequence). The CDR3 region has the DNA TGTGCCAGCAGCAAACTCCCGGGACAGGGAGACTATGGCTACACCTTC. This encodes CASSKLPGQGDYGYTF.

This sequence joins TRBV9 and TRBJ2-7; 8 bases map to TRBD2. The J segment lost 0 bases and the V segment lost 2 bases, leaving 4 bases of the junction unmatched. Germline V lookup: CDR1 SGDLS, CDR2 YYNGEE. This CDR3 has 15 residues. The chain's CDR3 is CASSVSGIHSYEQYF. In nucleotides, the CDR3 is TGTGCCAGCAGCGTTAGCGGGATCCACTCCTACGAGCAGTACTTC.

The rearrangement links TRBV27 to TRBJ2-7; tentative D call: TRBD2 (6 bases). V lost 2 bases, J lost 2 bases, and 10 bases lay in between. CDR1 is MNHEY, CDR2 SMNVEV, per germline (reference sequence). The CDR3 runs 14 residues. This chain's CDR3 is CASSLGEAPYEQYF. The CDR3 coding sequence is TGTGCCAGCAGTTTAGGGGAGGCCCCCTACGAGCAGTACTTC.

This chain connects TRBV28 to TRBJ2-3, with 10 positions matching TRBD2. Germline V gene sequence: CDR1 MDHEN, CDR2 SYDVKM. V lost 5 bases to trimming and J lost 4 bases; unmatched junction nucleotides: 9. The CDR3 runs 16 residues. The CDR3 DNA reads TGTGCCAGCAGTACCGGGACTAGCGAATTTTCAGATACGCAGTATTTT. It encodes CASSTGTSEFSDTQYF.

This chain connects TRBV7-9 to TRBJ2-2; tentative D call: TRBD2 (6 bases). Germline CDR1 is SEHNR and CDR2 is FQNEAQ (reference sequence). V lost 1 base and J lost 5, with 11 bases in between. This CDR3 comprises 15 residues. This chain's CDR3 is CASSLDGRKTGELFF. The CDR3 DNA reads TGTGCCAGCAGCTTAGACGGGAGAAAAACCGGGGAGCTGTTTTTT.

The CDR3 DNA reads as TGTGCCAGCTCACCACAGGGTGCGGGGGAGACCCAGTACTTC. Its translation is CASSPQGAGETQYF. This chain uses TRBV18 with TRBJ2-5, with a possible D match to TRBD2 (6 bases). This CDR3 region has 14 residues. CDR1 is KGHSH, CDR2 LQKENI, per germline. V was shortened by 1 base and J by 5 bases, with 11 bases between the two germline ends.

This clone occurred once. The gene calls are TRBV7-9 and TRBJ1-1; D gene unclear. The CDR3 is made up of 13 amino acids. The germline CDR1 and CDR2 sequences are SEHNR and FQNEAQ (reference sequence). V dropped 7 bases and J dropped 2 bases, with 11 bases sitting between them. CDR3 DNA: TGTGCCAGCACATGGCAGGTTAACACTGAAGCTTTCTTT. Protein sequence: CASTWQVNTEAFF.

The chain carries TRBV3-1 (or the pseudogene TRBV3-2) and TRBJ1-3; 10 nucleotides agree with TRBD1. CDR3 length equals 17 residues. The J segment lost 3 bases and the V segment lost 2 bases, leaving 7 bases of the junction unmatched. Germline V CDR1 and CDR2: LGHDT, YNNKEL (reference sequence). CDR3: CASSQRGQGSYGNTIYF. In DNA form, the CDR3 reads TGTGCCAGCAGCCAACGGGGACAGGGGTCGTATGGAAACACCATATATTTT.

V is TRBV29-1 and J is TRBJ2-5, with D maybe TRBD2 (5 bases). Trimming removed 7 bases from V and 5 bases from J, with 11 bases in between. Germline-derived CDR1 and CDR2 are SQVTM and ANQGSEA. The CDR3 contains 11 residues. The CDR3 coding sequence is TGCAGCGGACTATACACGGAGACCCAGTACTTC. Protein sequence: CSGLYTETQYF.

This clone has a handful of counts. The genes are TRBV28 and TRBJ2-4; 7 bases are a match to TRBD1. The CDR3 extends over 19 amino acids. J gave up 1 base and V 3 bases, and 15 bases lay outside the gene matches. The germline CDR1 and CDR2 sequences are MDHEN and SYDVKM. CDR3: CASSLVKGAFLGAKNIQYF. The CDR3 coding sequence is TGTGCCAGCAGTTTGGTCAAGGGGGCCTTTCTCGGGGCCAAAAACATTCAGTACTTC.

The V call is TRBV12-2, the J call TRBJ2-3; the D call TRBD1 from the table was never checked on the DNA. TRBV12-2 is annotated as a pseudogene. This CDR3 has 16 amino acids. CDR3 DNA sequence: TGTGCAAGTCGCTTAGTACAGGGGTCGAGGGCAGATACGCAGTATTTT. It translates to CASRLVQGSRADTQYF.

This clone appeared a few times. The chain carries TRBV5-1 and TRBJ2-3; tentatively, D is TRBD1 (6 bases). Trimming left V 3 bases short and J 3 bases short, with 17 bases between. The CDR3 sequence is 16 residues long. CDR1 is SGHRS, CDR2 YFSETQ, per germline. The CDR3, as DNA: TGCGCCAGCAGCTCAGGGGATTGGGGTTTTACAGATACGCAGTATTTT. Translated: CASSSGDWGFTDTQYF.

This chain links TRBV7-8 with TRBJ2-7, with TRBD2 matching over 13 bases. Germline V gene sequence: CDR1 SGHVS, CDR2 FQNEAQ. The CDR3 has 15 residues. Losses at the gene ends were 5 bases for V and 4 bases for J; bases not matched to a gene: 5. The CDR3 bases are TGTGCCAGCAGCCGATGGACTAGCGGGGGTTACGAGCAGTACTTC. This encodes CASSRWTSGGYEQYF.

The CDR3 loop is CASSEIGYEQYF. The CDR3 DNA is TGCGCCAGCAGTGAGATCGGCTACGAGCAGTACTTC. The chain combines TRBV10-1 with TRBJ2-7; D unresolved. The CDR3 totals 12 residues. The germline V gene encodes CDR1 WNHNN and CDR2 SYGVQD (reference sequence). Deletions cut 2 bases from V and 3 bases from J, with 5 bases between.

In its sample, this clone was seen once. The chain recombines TRBV5-1 with TRBJ1-5; a possible D gene is TRBD1 (5 bases). The CDR3 runs 14 residues. Per the germline V gene, CDR1 is SGHRS and CDR2 is YFSETQ. Trimming took off 4 bases at V and 6 bases at J, with 14 bases between the two ends. The CDR3 DNA reads as TGCGCCAGCAGCCTGCTGGGGGGGGGTCAGCCCCAGCATTTT. Amino acid sequence: CASSLLGGGQPQHF.

This clone was picked up one time. V is TRBV7-9 and J is TRBJ2-1, with 9 bases identical to TRBD2. V trimming: 5 bases; J trimming: 2 bases; junction bases outside the gene matches: 1. The germline gives CDR1 SEHNR, CDR2 FQNEAQ (reference sequence). The CDR3 sequence is 14 residues long. The CDR3 DNA sequence: TGTGCCAGCAGCGCTAGCGGGACCTACAATGAGCAGTTCTTC. Amino acids: CASSASGTYNEQFF.

The chain combines TRBV6-5 with TRBJ2-7; the match to TRBD2 covers 9 bases. Germline V gives CDR1 MNHEY, CDR2 SVGAGI. The junction had 0 bases not matched to a gene; V was cut back by 5 bases and J by 4 bases. The CDR3 runs to 12 residues. The CDR3 here is CASSLAGYEQYF. Written as DNA, the CDR3 is TGTGCCAGCAGTCTAGCGGGATACGAGCAGTACTTC.

The rearrangement uses TRBV5-1 and TRBJ2-7; possible D gene TRBD1, 6 bases. The V end was cut by 2 bases, the J end by 2 bases, with 8 bases between. From germline, CDR1 is SGHRS and CDR2 YFSETQ. The CDR3 contains 13 residues. CDR3 nucleotide sequence: TGCGCCAGCAGCTTTGGACAGACCTACGAGCAGTACTTC. Translated, it gives CASSFGQTYEQYF.

This chain links TRBV7-2 with TRBJ2-1; 8 bases match TRBD1. This CDR3 region has 15 residues. V lost 1 base to trimming and J lost 6 bases; unmatched junction nucleotides: 5. Germline lookup yields CDR1 SGHTA and CDR2 FQGNSA. The CDR3 DNA sequence: TGTGCCAGCAGCTTAGTCTTCACAGGGGGCAATGAGCAGTTCTTC. Protein sequence: CASSLVFTGGNEQFF.

This rearrangement joins TRBV2 to TRBJ1-2; tentative D call: TRBD1 (6 bases). Looked up from germline, CDR1 is SNHLY and CDR2 is FYNNEI. V lost 5 bases and J lost 6, with 10 bases in between. The CDR3 consists of 12 residues. The CDR3 DNA reads TGTGCCAGCAGTCTGGGGGCGGATGGCTACACCTTC. This translates into CASSLGADGYTF. Full variable domain (outside the CDR3, taken from reference TRBV2 and TRBJ1-2): EPEVTQTPSHQVTQMGQEVILRCVPISNHLYFYWYRQILGQKVEFLVSFYNNEISEKSEIFDDQFSVERPDGSNFTLKIRSTKLEDSAMYFCASSLGADGYTFGSGTRLTVV.